A selection of T cell receptor beta chains follows, all from one sample in a study of cytotoxic CD8 clonotypes in ibrutinib-treated CLL. The repertoire was sequenced with immunoSEQ multiplex PCR; TCRdb's copy has only in-frame clones and lacks some. Among approximately 170,000 clones listed, more than 70% were seen once. This material consisted of PBMCs, taken at disease progression, from a patient treated with ibrutinib. These receptors were obtained from a human donor with chronic lymphocytic leukemia. Each CDR3 is given with its conserved first and last residue. The order of the fields is CDR3 protein, CDR3 DNA, J gene, V gene, clone size, D gene. A D gene is named only where the DNA matches it firmly. Expanded clones get a size class; other rows say once, few or many, or leave the size out.

CASSYNARTHEQYF	TGTGCCAGCAGTTATAATGCGAGGACCCATGAGCAGTACTTC	TRBJ2-7	TRBV6-6	-	-
CASSYERAQPQHF	TGTGCCAGCAGTTACGAACGGGCTCAGCCCCAGCATTTT	TRBJ1-5	TRBV6-5	-	-
CASSEVAGGGTEAFF	TGTGCCAGCAGTGAAGTTGCAGGTGGCGGCACTGAAGCTTTCTTT	TRBJ1-1	TRBV6-1	-	-
CASSLVNQPQHF	TGTGCCAGCAGTTTAGTGAATCAGCCCCAGCATTTT	TRBJ1-5	TRBV28	once	-
CASSLSRRTEAFF	TGTGCCAGCAGTTTATCCCGACGTACTGAAGCTTTCTTT	TRBJ1-1	TRBV28	-	-
CATSREKKSTGANVLTF	TGTGCCACCAGCAGAGAAAAAAAGAGTACTGGGGCCAACGTCCTGACTTTC	TRBJ2-6	TRBV15	-	-
CASSRNLAGGTEAFF	TGTGCCAGCAGCCGAAACCTCGCAGGTGGCACTGAAGCTTTCTTT	TRBJ1-1	TRBV27	-	-
CASSYRQVSQPQHF	TGTGCCAGCAGTTATCGGCAGGTCAGTCAGCCCCAGCATTTT	TRBJ1-5	TRBV6-5	few	-
CASNPGGRDTQYF	TGTGCCAGCAATCCTGGGGGGAGAGATACGCAGTATTTT	TRBJ2-3	TRBV28	-	-
CASSLGQVYEQYF	TGTGCCAGCAGCTTAGGGCAAGTCTACGAGCAGTACTTC	TRBJ2-7	TRBV13	once	-
CASRRSGRAGVETQYF	TGTGCCAGCAGACGTAGCGGGAGGGCCGGGGTGGAGACCCAGTACTTC	TRBJ2-5	TRBV2	-	TRBD2
CASSIESHTQYF	TGTGCCAGTAGTATAGAATCTCATACGCAGTATTTT	TRBJ2-3	TRBV19	-	-
CASSRDPTETQYF	TGTGCTAGCAGCCGGGACCCGACCGAGACCCAGTACTTC	TRBJ2-5	TRBV7-7	-	-
CASSIAGGLNGYTF	TGTGCCAGTAGTATTGCGGGGGGCTTAAATGGCTACACCTTC	TRBJ1-2	TRBV19	-	-
CASSENTLAFYEQYF	TGTGCCAGCAGTGAAAATACCCTAGCGTTCTACGAGCAGTACTTC	TRBJ2-7	TRBV6-1	few	-
CASSLAVLGLGNTEAFF	TGTGCCAGCAGCTTGGCGGTGCTGGGGCTCGGGAACACTGAAGCTTTCTTT	TRBJ1-1	TRBV5-5	once	-
CASSVGQGIAFF	TGTGCCAGCAGCGTGGGACAGGGAATAGCTTTCTTT	TRBJ1-1	TRBV9	-	TRBD1
CASSPVFGVSYEQYF	TGTGCCAGCTCACCCGTGTTTGGGGTCTCCTACGAGCAGTACTTC	TRBJ2-7	TRBV18	-	-
CSVGKNTEAFF	TGCAGCGTTGGAAAGAACACTGAAGCTTTCTTT	TRBJ1-1	TRBV29-1	-	-
CASSVTGQGKWGWACLAEAFF	TGTGCCAGCAGCGTCACGGGACAGGGTAAGTGGGGGTGGGCGTGTTTGGCTGAAGCTTTCTTT	TRBJ1-1	TRBV9	-	TRBD1
CATNPTIWATNEKLFF	TGTGCCACCAACCCGACCATTTGGGCAACTAATGAAAAACTGTTTTTT	TRBJ1-4	TRBV4-2	-	-
CASSSGGKGNQPQHF	TGTGCCAGCAGCTCCGGCGGAAAAGGCAATCAGCCCCAGCATTTT	TRBJ1-5	TRBV5-6	-	-
CASRREGGTQYF	TGTGCCAGCAGACGGGAGGGCGGTACGCAGTATTTT	TRBJ2-3	TRBV6-5	-	TRBD2
CASSYARGRSHEQYF	TGTGCCAGCAGTTACGCCAGGGGGCGATCCCACGAGCAGTACTTC	TRBJ2-7	TRBV6-6	-	TRBD1
CASSTGTDTDTQYF	TGTGCCAGCAGCACCGGGACCGACACAGATACGCAGTATTTT	TRBJ2-3	TRBV5-6	-	-
CASSLEGQAYANYGYTF	TGTGCCAGCAGCTTGGAGGGACAGGCCTATGCTAACTATGGCTACACCTTC	TRBJ1-2	TRBV5-4	-	TRBD1
CASRCEGANTEAFF	TGTGCAAGTCGCTGTGAGGGGGCAAACACTGAAGCTTTCTTT	TRBJ1-1	TRBV12-2	-	-
CATTGQGGLGQYF	TGTGCCACAACGGGACAGGGGGGCCTGGGGCAGTACTTC	TRBJ2-7	TRBV19	few	TRBD1
CASTLRDRRNTEAFF	TGTGCCAGCACCCTCCGGGACAGGCGGAACACTGAAGCTTTCTTT	TRBJ1-1	TRBV5-6	-	TRBD1
CASSVEIRGQDTQYF	TGTGCCAGCAGCGTAGAAATCAGGGGGCAAGATACGCAGTATTTT	TRBJ2-3	TRBV9	-	TRBD1
CASREANQPQHF	TGTGCCAGCCGGGAGGCCAATCAGCCCCAGCATTTT	TRBJ1-5	TRBV28	-	-
CASSLSGQINEKLFF	TGTGCCAGCAGCTTGAGCGGACAGATAAATGAAAAACTGTTTTTT	TRBJ1-4	TRBV7-9	-	-
CASSPLGLGQGNTEAFF	TGTGCCAGCAGTCCCCTTGGACTCGGACAGGGGAACACTGAAGCTTTCTTT	TRBJ1-1	TRBV28	-	TRBD1
CASSYPEQGIYGYTF	TGTGCCAGCAGTTACCCCGAACAGGGGATCTATGGCTACACCTTC	TRBJ1-2	TRBV6-5	once	TRBD1
CASSVQTGGSQPQHF	TGTGCCAGCAGTGTCCAGACAGGGGGAAGTCAGCCCCAGCATTTT	TRBJ1-5	TRBV28	few	TRBD1
CASSQDRGGGRNEQFF	TGCGCCAGCAGCCAAGATCGGGGGGGCGGGAGGAATGAGCAGTTCTTC	TRBJ2-1	TRBV4-1	-	TRBD2
CASSLEGRVTEAFF	TGCGCCAGCAGCTTAGAAGGCAGGGTCACTGAAGCTTTCTTT	TRBJ1-1	TRBV5-1	-	-
CASSIVPSGAGELFF	TGTGCCAGTAGTATAGTTCCTAGTGGAGCCGGGGAGCTGTTTTTT	TRBJ2-2	TRBV19	few	-
CASSTGTSGGAYNEQFF	TGTGCCAGCAGTACCGGGACTAGCGGAGGGGCCTACAATGAGCAGTTCTTC	TRBJ2-1	TRBV9	-	TRBD2
CASSLNAGNYGYTF	TGTGCCAGCAGCTTAAACGCCGGGAACTATGGCTACACCTTC	TRBJ1-2	TRBV11-1	once	-
CASSEHRYKEPTYEQYF	TGTGCCAGCAGTGAACATCGGTATAAGGAGCCCACCTACGAGCAGTACTTC	TRBJ2-7	TRBV6-1	-	-
CASSIDQRGTGELFF	TGTGCCAGTAGTATCGACCAGCGGGGAACCGGGGAGCTGTTTTTT	TRBJ2-2	TRBV19	-	TRBD2
CASSLMIPDRSNYGYTF	TGTGCCAGCAGCTTAATGATTCCGGACAGATCTAACTATGGCTACACCTTC	TRBJ1-2	TRBV7-2	-	-
CASSLIIQGSFTYEQYF	TGTGCCAGCAGCTTAATAATTCAGGGCTCGTTCACCTACGAGCAGTACTTC	TRBJ2-7	TRBV7-8	-	-
CASSLRSQGMTSDEKLFF	TGTGCCAGCAGCCTAAGGTCCCAGGGCATGACGAGTGATGAAAAACTGTTTTTT	TRBJ1-4	TRBV21-1	-	-
CSVSGKSFYEQYF	TGCAGCGTTAGCGGGAAGTCTTTCTACGAGCAGTACTTC	TRBJ2-7	TRBV29-1	-	TRBD2
CASSPTGNTEAFF	TGTGCCAGCTCGCCCACAGGGAACACTGAAGCTTTCTTT	TRBJ1-1	TRBV18	-	-